The T cell receptor (beta chain) under discussion was sequenced for a study of blood T cell repertoires in COVID-19. Study-wide context: Researchers got acute and convalescent COVID-19 samples from the United States, Italy and Spain. The cDNA or gDNA used as material had been derived from T cells, B-cell-depleted T cells, or PBMCs.

Authors' data handling: Amplification of reference gene primers provided the estimated nucleated cell counts. Profiled with immunoSEQ multiplex PCR; TCRdb holds only in-frame clones, not every one. D and trimming come from the DNA, and the V and J calls and clone size come from that table. The sample consists of almost 70,000 clones, approximately 79% of them appearing once. This CDR3 has 14 residues. V shed 2 bases and J shed 2 bases, with 10 bases lying between them. In germline, CDR1 is MNHNS, CDR2 SASEGT. Source material: peripheral blood. The J gene is TRBJ2-7, the V gene TRBV6-1, with D unresolved. This receptor was taken from a human donor in a cohort sampled during active COVID-19. CDR3 sequence reads: CASSEWAGTYEQYF. DNA for the CDR3: TGTGCCAGCAGTGAATGGGCAGGAACCTACGAGCAGTACTTC.